This TCR beta chain was identified during a study of blood T cell repertoires in COVID-19. As for the study in general: Donors in the United States, Italy and Spain gave samples during acute or convalescent COVID-19. The analysed material was cDNA or gDNA that came from T cells, B-cell-depleted T cells, or PBMCs.

Per the original data handling: How many nucleated cells were present was estimated from reference gene primer amplification. Libraries were prepared by immunoSEQ multiplex PCR; TCRdb keeps only in-frame clonotypes and omits some of them. The DNA gave D and trimming, while V, J and clone size come from that table. The sample includes about 190,000 clones, around 85% of them seen just once. This clone was found once. The CDR3 is made up of 15 amino acids. V lost 3 bases to trimming and J lost 8 bases; unmatched junction nucleotides: 9. Germline V gives CDR1 KGHDR, CDR2 SFDVKD. Sequencing was performed on peripheral blood. The clonotype originates from a woman in her 50s with acute or convalescent COVID-19. This chain joins TRBV24-1 and TRBJ2-1; TRBD1 matches 7 bases. The CDR3 DNA reads TGTGCCACCAGTGATAGACAGGGATCCCTCCATGAGCAGTTCTTC. It translates to CATSDRQGSLHEQFF.